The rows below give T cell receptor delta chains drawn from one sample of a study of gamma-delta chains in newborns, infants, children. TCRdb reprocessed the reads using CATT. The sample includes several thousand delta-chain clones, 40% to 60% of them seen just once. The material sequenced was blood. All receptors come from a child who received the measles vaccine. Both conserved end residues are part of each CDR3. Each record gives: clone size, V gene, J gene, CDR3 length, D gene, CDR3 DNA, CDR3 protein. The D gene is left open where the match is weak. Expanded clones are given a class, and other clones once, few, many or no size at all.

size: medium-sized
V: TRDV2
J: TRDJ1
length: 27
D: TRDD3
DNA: TGTGCCTGTGACACCCAAAAGGTCTTCCTTATAGCCAAAACTATGGGATACGCACCTCAACCAAACGATAAACTCATCTTT
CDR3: CACDTQKVFLIAKTMGYAPQPNDKLIF

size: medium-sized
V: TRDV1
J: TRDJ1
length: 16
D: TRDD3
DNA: TGTGCTCTTGGGAGGATTTGGGGGATACCGGTCGATAAACTCATCTTT
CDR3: CALGRIWGIPVDKLIF

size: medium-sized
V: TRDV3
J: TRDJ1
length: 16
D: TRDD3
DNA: TGTGCCTTTCTGGACTGGGGGTCTTACTACACCGATAAACTCATCTTT
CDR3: CAFLDWGSYYTDKLIF

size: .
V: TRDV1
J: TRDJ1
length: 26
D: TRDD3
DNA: TGTGCTCTTGGGGACACTATCCCGCACCCGTACTGGGGGATACGCGCGTTTTTACCGTACACCGATAAACTCATCTTT
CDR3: CALGDTIPHPYWGIRAFLPYTDKLIF

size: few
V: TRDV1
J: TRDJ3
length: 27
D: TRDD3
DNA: TGTGCTCTTGGGGAAAAATCCCTCCTACCACCAAGAAGGGGGGGATACTGGAGCTCCTGGGACACCCGACAGATGTTTTTC
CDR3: CALGEKSLLPPRRGGYWSSWDTRQMFF

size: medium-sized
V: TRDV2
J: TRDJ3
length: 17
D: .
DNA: TGTGCCTGTGACTCCGGGGGGGTCACCTGGGACACCCGACAGATGTTTTTC
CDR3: CACDSGGVTWDTRQMFF

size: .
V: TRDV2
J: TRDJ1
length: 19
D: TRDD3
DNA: TGTGCCTGTGACACCCTCGCTGGGGGATACTCACTTTACACCGATAAACTCATCTTT
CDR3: CACDTLAGGYSLYTDKLIF

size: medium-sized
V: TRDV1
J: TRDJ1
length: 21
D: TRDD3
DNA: TGTGCTCTTGGGGAAGAATGTCCTTACTGGGGGATATCCGAGATCACCGATAAACTCATCTTT
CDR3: CALGEECPYWGISEITDKLIF

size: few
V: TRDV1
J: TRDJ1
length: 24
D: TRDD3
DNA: TGTGCTCTTGGGGAACTAGTCCCAACCTTCCGAGTACTGGGGGAAAACCCATACACCGATAAACTCATCTTT
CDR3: CALGELVPTFRVLGENPYTDKLIF

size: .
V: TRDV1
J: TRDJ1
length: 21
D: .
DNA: TGTGCTCTTGGGGAACCGAAACTTACCTTCGGGTCAAGTAGCCTCACCGATAAACTCATCTTT
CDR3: CALGEPKLTFGSSSLTDKLIF

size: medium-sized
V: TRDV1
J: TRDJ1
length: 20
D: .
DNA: TGTGCTCTTGGGGAATATCCCTTCCTCTTCTCCTGGGGGGGGACCGATAAACTCATCTTT
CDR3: CALGEYPFLFSWGGTDKLIF